This T cell receptor beta chain was recorded in a study of blood T cell repertoires in COVID-19. Germline-derived CDR1 and CDR2 are KGHSH and LQKENI. The V and J ends lost 3 bases and 4 bases, in that order; junction bases with no gene match: 5. The CDR3 has 15 amino acids. TCRdb's copy holds only in-frame clones and misses some; the assay was immunoSEQ multiplex PCR. The sample records roughly 250,000 clones, nearly 90% being singletons. This clone was found a few times. The chain uses TRBV18 and TRBJ2-2, with 7 nucleotides matching TRBD1. This clonotype originated in a woman aged 40 to 55 who had recovered from COVID-19. Sequenced sample: peripheral blood. CDR3 in amino acids: CASSPGQVGTGELFF. The CDR3 coding sequence is TGTGCCAGCTCACCCGGACAGGTGGGCACCGGGGAGCTGTTTTTT.